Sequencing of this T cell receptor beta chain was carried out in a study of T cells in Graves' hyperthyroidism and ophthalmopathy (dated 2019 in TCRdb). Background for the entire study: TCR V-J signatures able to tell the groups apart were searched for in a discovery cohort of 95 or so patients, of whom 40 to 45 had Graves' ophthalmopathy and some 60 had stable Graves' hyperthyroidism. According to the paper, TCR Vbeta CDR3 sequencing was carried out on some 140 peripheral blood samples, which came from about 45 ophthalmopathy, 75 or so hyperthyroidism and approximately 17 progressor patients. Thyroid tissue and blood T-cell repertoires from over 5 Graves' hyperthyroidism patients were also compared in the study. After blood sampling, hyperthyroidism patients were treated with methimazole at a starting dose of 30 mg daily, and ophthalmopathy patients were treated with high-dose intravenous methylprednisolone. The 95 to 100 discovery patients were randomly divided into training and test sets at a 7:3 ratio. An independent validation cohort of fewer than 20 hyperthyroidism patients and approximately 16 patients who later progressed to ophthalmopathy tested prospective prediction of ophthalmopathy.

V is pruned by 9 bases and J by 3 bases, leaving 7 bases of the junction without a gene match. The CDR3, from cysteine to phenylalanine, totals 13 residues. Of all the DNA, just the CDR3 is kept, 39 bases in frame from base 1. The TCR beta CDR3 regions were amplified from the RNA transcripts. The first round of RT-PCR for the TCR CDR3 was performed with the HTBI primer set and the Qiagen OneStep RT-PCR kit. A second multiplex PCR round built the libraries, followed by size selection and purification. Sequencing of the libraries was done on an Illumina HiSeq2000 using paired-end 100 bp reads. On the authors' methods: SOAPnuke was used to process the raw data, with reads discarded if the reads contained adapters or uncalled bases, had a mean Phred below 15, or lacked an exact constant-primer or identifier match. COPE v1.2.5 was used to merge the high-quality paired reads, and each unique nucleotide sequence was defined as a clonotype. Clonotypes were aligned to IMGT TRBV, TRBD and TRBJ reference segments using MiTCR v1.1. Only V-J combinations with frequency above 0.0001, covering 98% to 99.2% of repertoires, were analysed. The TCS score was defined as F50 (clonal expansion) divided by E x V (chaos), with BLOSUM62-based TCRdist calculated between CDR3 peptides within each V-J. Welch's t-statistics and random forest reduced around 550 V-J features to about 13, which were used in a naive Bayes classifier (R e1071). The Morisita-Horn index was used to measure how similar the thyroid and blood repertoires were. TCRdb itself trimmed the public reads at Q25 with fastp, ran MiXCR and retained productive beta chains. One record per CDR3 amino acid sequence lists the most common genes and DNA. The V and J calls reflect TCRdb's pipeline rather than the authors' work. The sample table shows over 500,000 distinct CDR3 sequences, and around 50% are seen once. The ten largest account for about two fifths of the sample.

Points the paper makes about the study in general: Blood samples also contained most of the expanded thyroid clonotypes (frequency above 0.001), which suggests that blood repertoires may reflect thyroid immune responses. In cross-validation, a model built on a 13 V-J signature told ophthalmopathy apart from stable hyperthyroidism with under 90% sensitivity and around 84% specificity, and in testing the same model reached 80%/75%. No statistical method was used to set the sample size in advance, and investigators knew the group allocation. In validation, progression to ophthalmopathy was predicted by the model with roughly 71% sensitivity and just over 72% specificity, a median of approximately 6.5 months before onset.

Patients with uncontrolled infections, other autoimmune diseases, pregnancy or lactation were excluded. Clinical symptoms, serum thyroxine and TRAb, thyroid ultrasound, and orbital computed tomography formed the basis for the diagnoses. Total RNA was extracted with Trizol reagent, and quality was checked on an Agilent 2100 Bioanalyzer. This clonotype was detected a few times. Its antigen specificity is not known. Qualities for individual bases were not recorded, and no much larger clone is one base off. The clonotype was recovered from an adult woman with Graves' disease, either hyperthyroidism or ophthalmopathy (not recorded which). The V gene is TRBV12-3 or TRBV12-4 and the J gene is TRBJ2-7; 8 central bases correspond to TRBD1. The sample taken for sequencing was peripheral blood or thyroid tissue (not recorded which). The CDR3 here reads CASRFGTGYEQYF. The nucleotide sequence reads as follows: TGTGCCAGTAGGTTCGGGACAGGCTACGAGCAGTACTTC.